The rows below give T cell receptor beta chains drawn from one sample of a study of blood T cell repertoires in COVID-19. Here immunoSEQ multiplex PCR was the method, and the copy in TCRdb shows in-frame clones only, minus some. The table lists over 250,000 clones, around 90% of them singletons. Sequencing input: PBMCs or T cells enriched from blood (not recorded which). The receptors were sampled from a woman aged 25 to 39 who had recovered from COVID-19. Each CDR3 is given with its conserved first and last residue.

V: TRBV13
CDR3: CASSFRQATSYEQYF

V: TRBV28
CDR3: CASSPGTGPNEKLFF

V: TRBV7-9
CDR3: CASSAAGNPYGYTF

V: TRBV27
CDR3: CAIGRDSPYNEQFF

V: TRBV28
CDR3: CASSPGTDNHATQYF

V: TRBV19
CDR3: CASSTSRGTEAFF

V: TRBV19
CDR3: CASSEYRANTGELFF

V: TRBV5-6
CDR3: CASTGSRTRRETQYF

V: TRBV19
CDR3: CASSLKDPGLAGTFF

V: TRBV30
CDR3: CAWVRDRGETQYF

V: TRBV29-1
CDR3: CSVVSGRPQETQYF

V: TRBV4-1
CDR3: CASSQATGGWKDTQYF

V: TRBV27
CDR3: CASSVSGSGAYEQYF

V: TRBV29-1
CDR3: CSVGASYEQYF

V: TRBV27
CDR3: CASTGGSGANVLTF

V: TRBV3-1/TRBV3-2
CDR3: CASSQPSGVYTDTQYF

V: TRBV27
CDR3: CASSSLLIWDRGLTGELFF

V: TRBV5-1
CDR3: CASSLAGNEQFF

V: TRBV13
CDR3: CASSPGTGGEFF

V: TRBV6-1
CDR3: CASSKEGGRSGNTIYF

V: TRBV7-9
CDR3: CASSPRDRVQAGGYEQYF

V: TRBV5-1
CDR3: CASRISTGATNYGYTF

V: TRBV30
CDR3: CAWRAGWQIYEQYF

V: TRBV19
CDR3: CASSIDGGETYEQYF

V: TRBV30
CDR3: CAWSAVGAINSPLHF

V: TRBV5-4
CDR3: CASSFGTGYTEAFF

V: TRBV28
CDR3: CASSYAAPGVSGNGYTF

V: TRBV27
CDR3: CASSLGVSGMGRGLAYNEQFF

V: TRBV4-1
CDR3: CASSQVTTFSTDTQYF

V: TRBV24-1
CDR3: CATQGPGTGELFF

V: TRBV5-1
CDR3: CASSLERTSGKETQYF

V: TRBV19
CDR3: CASSIRGGNQPQHF

V: TRBV4-3
CDR3: CASSPNRASYNEQFF

V: TRBV18
CDR3: CASSPERTGAYNEQFF

V: TRBV5-1
CDR3: CASSLSGTGETQYF

V: TRBV5-8
CDR3: CASSLGLAAKLVPFF

V: TRBV28
CDR3: CATRAGDTGANVLTF

V: TRBV12-5
CDR3: CASGLGLADNEQFF

V: TRBV7-9
CDR3: CASSPSQGGETQYF